A selection of T cell receptor beta chains follows, all from one sample in a study of blood T cell repertoires in COVID-19. Repertoires were generated with immunoSEQ multiplex PCR, while TCRdb's copy carries only in-frame clones and drops some. The sample records hundreds of thousands of clones, 88% being singletons. Material: PBMCs or T cells enriched from blood (not recorded which). Source of these receptors: a woman aged 45-59 years who had recovered from COVID-19. CDR3s include the opening cysteine and the closing phenylalanine or tryptophan. The D gene is left open where the match is weak. Clone size is not always given. Where it is, it says once, few, many or a class for expanded clones.

CASSLSALAGKNTGELFF | TGTGCCAGCAGTTTATCCGCCTTAGCGGGCAAGAACACCGGGGAGCTGTTTTTT | 18 | TRBJ2-2 | . | TRBV28 | TRBD2
CASSPRDREGEQYF | TGCGCCAGCAGCCCTAGGGACAGGGAAGGCGAGCAGTACTTC | 14 | TRBJ2-7 | . | TRBV4-1 | TRBD1
CASSIDRGNQPQHF | TGTGCCAGCAGCATAGACAGGGGTAATCAGCCCCAGCATTTT | 14 | TRBJ1-5 | . | TRBV7-2 | TRBD1
CASSLLGTSGRNEQFF | TGTGCCAGCAGTTTATTGGGGACTAGCGGGAGGAATGAGCAGTTCTTC | 16 | TRBJ2-1 | . | TRBV28 | TRBD2
CSVDRAYNEQFF | TGCAGCGTCGACAGGGCCTACAATGAGCAGTTCTTC | 12 | TRBJ2-1 | . | TRBV29-1 | TRBD1
CASSQRLIGSDTQYF | TGTGCCAGCAGCCAACGACTAATAGGGTCAGATACGCAGTATTTT | 15 | TRBJ2-3 | . | TRBV14 | .
CASRPGHVSYEQYF | TGTGCCAGCAGGCCGGGACACGTTTCCTACGAGCAGTACTTC | 14 | TRBJ2-7 | . | TRBV6-5 | .
CASSLFEQLNQPQHF | TGTGCCAGCAGCTTGTTTGAACAGCTAAATCAGCCCCAGCATTTT | 15 | TRBJ1-5 | . | TRBV5-5 | .
CASSLTERNQPQHF | TGTGCCAGCAGTTTAACGGAGAGGAATCAGCCCCAGCATTTT | 14 | TRBJ1-5 | . | TRBV28 | .
CASSSFVQITYEQYF | TGTGCCAGCAGCTCATTCGTTCAGATCACCTACGAGCAGTACTTC | 15 | TRBJ2-7 | few | TRBV7-8 | .
CASSSGTGLTGELFF | TGTGCCAGCAGTTCCGGGACAGGGCTTACCGGGGAGCTGTTTTTT | 15 | TRBJ2-2 | . | TRBV7-9 | TRBD1
CASSLLAPGGLGIGELFF | TGTGCCAGCAGTTTATTGGCGCCAGGGGGCCTTGGAATCGGGGAGCTGTTTTTT | 18 | TRBJ2-2 | few | TRBV27 | TRBD1
CASSLGGRRPVNTEAFF | TGTGCCAGCAGCTTAGGGGGCAGGCGGCCAGTCAACACTGAAGCTTTCTTT | 17 | TRBJ1-1 | . | TRBV7-8 | .
CATVPPLNTEAFF | TGTGCCACAGTCCCCCCTCTGAACACTGAAGCTTTCTTT | 13 | TRBJ1-1 | once | TRBV28 | .
CAWSYDPRDTEAFF | TGTGCCTGGAGTTATGACCCGAGGGACACTGAAGCTTTCTTT | 14 | TRBJ1-1 | . | TRBV30 | .
CASSPFEGAMRYEQYF | TGTGCCAGCAGTCCCTTCGAGGGGGCCATGAGGTACGAGCAGTACTTC | 16 | TRBJ2-7 | . | TRBV27 | TRBD1